These 29 T cell receptor beta chains share one sample of origin, sequenced in a study of cytomegalovirus exposure and HLA in healthy donors. The primer mix had 60 Vbeta and 13 Jbeta primers. Method: immunoSEQ multiplex PCR; TCRdb's copy keeps in-frame clones and lacks some. In the table there are around 130,000 clones, more than 55% of which are singletons. The sequenced sample consisted of PBMCs. The source of these receptors is a man between 18 and 29 years old in good health and CMV-seronegative.

This chain uses TRBV4-3 with TRBJ2-1; 8 bases map to TRBD1. The CDR3 consists of 16 residues. Germline CDR1 LGHNA, CDR2 YSLEER. V trimming: 0 bases; J trimming: 3 bases; junction bases outside the gene matches: 4. The CDR3 spells CASSQDGQGLYNEQFF. The CDR3 region has the DNA TGCGCCAGCAGCCAAGATGGACAGGGACTCTACAATGAGCAGTTCTTC.

Turning to this clone: One end of the junction does not line up with germline, which may come from a read error. The CDR3 loop is CARSVVQGAQNTEAFF. The CDR3 DNA is TGTGCCCGCAGCGTAGTCCAGGGGGCTCAGAACACTGAAGCTTTCTTT. The chain links TRBV9 to TRBJ1-1; TRBD1 aligns across 8 bases. This CDR3 contains 16 residues. Looked up from germline, CDR1 is SGDLS and CDR2 is YYNGEE.

The chain couples TRBV6-5 to TRBJ2-4; D unclear. V lost 5 bases and J 9 bases, leaving 11 bases between the germline ends. Germline V gives CDR1 MNHEY, CDR2 SVGAGI. This CDR3 contains 12 residues. This chain's CDR3 is CASSSRFSIQYF. The DNA of the CDR3 is TGTGCCAGCAGTAGCCGGTTTAGCATTCAGTACTTC.

The gene calls are TRBV10-3 and TRBJ1-2; D gene uncertain. The CDR3 is made up of 13 amino acids. Per germline, CDR1 ENHRY and CDR2 SYGVKD. The V gene lost 6 bases and the J gene lost 10 bases, with 18 bases spanning the gap. The CDR3 nucleotides are TGTGCCATCAGGAGACTCCAGGACGGACTCTACACCTTC. Its protein is CAIRRLQDGLYTF.

The chain is built from TRBV6-4 and TRBJ2-7; D is possibly TRBD2 (6 bases). Germline V lookup: CDR1 MRHNA, CDR2 SNTAGT. Deletions cut 8 bases from V and 3 bases from J, with 11 bases between. This CDR3 spans 12 amino acids. This CDR3 is CASPEGSYEQYF. DNA for the CDR3: TGTGCCAGCCCGGAGGGGAGCTACGAGCAGTACTTC.

This clone was recorded once. V is TRBV30 and J is TRBJ2-3, with a weak D call TRBD2 (6 bases). The CDR3 consists of 14 residues. V was shortened by 2 bases and J by 1 base, with 10 bases between the two germline ends. The germline gives CDR1 GTSNPN, CDR2 SVGIG (reference sequence). CDR3 sequence: CAWSWGGGTDTQYF. The CDR3 DNA follows: TGTGCCTGGAGTTGGGGAGGTGGCACAGATACGCAGTATTTT.

The rearrangement uses TRBV27 and TRBJ1-1; 9 bases fit TRBD1. Trimming removed 6 bases from V and 5 bases from J; junction bases left unmatched: 4. CDR1 is MNHEY and CDR2 is SMNVEV in the germline V gene (reference sequence). This CDR3 comprises 13 residues. The CDR3 bases are TGTGCCAGCAGCTACAGGGGGCGGACTGAAGCTTTCTTT. This gives the protein CASSYRGRTEAFF.

This clone was observed a handful of times. The chain has TRBV18 and TRBJ1-1, with D uncertain. The V gene lost 3 bases and the J gene lost 1 base, with 6 bases spanning the gap. The CDR3 runs 13 residues. Germline lookup yields CDR1 KGHSH and CDR2 LQKENI. The CDR3 DNA is TGTGCCAGCTCACCCCAGTCGAACACTGAAGCTTTCTTT. As protein: CASSPQSNTEAFF.

The chain couples TRBV6-6 to TRBJ1-5; 7 bases are shared with TRBD1. The J segment lost 5 bases and the V segment lost 0 bases, leaving 4 bases of the junction unmatched. Germline CDR1 and CDR2: MNHNY and SVGAGI (reference sequence). There are 15 residues in the CDR3. CDR3 in amino acids: CASSYSGTAYQPQHF. The CDR3, as DNA: TGTGCCAGCAGTTACTCCGGGACAGCATATCAGCCCCAGCATTTT.

The chain employs TRBV10-2 and TRBJ2-7, with TRBD2 identical over 8 bases. The CDR3 consists of 15 residues. V gave up 0 bases and J gave up 9 bases; unmatched junction bases: 10. Germline-derived CDR1 and CDR2 are WSHSY and SAAADI. The CDR3 DNA follows: TGCGCCAGCAGTGAGTCGAGACTAGCGCGTCGTGGGCAGTACTTC. It encodes CASSESRLARRGQYF.

The rearrangement uses TRBV19 and TRBJ2-2, with 9 bases aligning to TRBD2. Germline CDR1 reads LNHDA; CDR2 reads SQIVND (reference sequence). This CDR3 spans 16 amino acids. With 1 base clipped from V and 3 bases from J, the junction kept 3 bases outside the gene matches. DNA of the CDR3: TGTGCCAGTAGTATAGGCGGGGGGGGCCACACCGGGGAGCTGTTTTTT. It specifies CASSIGGGGHTGELFF. Full variable domain (missing parts from reference TRBV19 and TRBJ2-2): DGGITQSPKYLFRKEGQNVTLSCEQNLNHDAMYWYRQDPGQGLRLIYYSQIVNDFQKGDIAEGYSVSREKKESFPLTVTSAQKNPTAFYLCASSIGGGGHTGELFFGEGSRLTVL.

This clone occurred a few times. In DNA, the CDR3 is TGCGCCAGCAGCTTGGGACAGGAAGCTTTCTTT. Its translation is CASSLGQEAFF. The rearrangement uses TRBV5-1 and TRBJ1-1; D may be TRBD1 (5 bases). Germline CDR1 reads SGHRS; CDR2 reads YFSETQ. There are 11 residues in the CDR3. Deletions cut 0 bases from V and 8 bases from J, with 5 bases between.

J is TRBJ2-3 and V is TRBV4-1; 7 positions match TRBD1. This CDR3 region has 17 residues. In germline, CDR1 is MGHRA, CDR2 YSYEKL. The V segment lost 2 bases and the J segment 6 bases; nucleotides outside the gene matches: 14. The CDR3 coding sequence is TGCGCCAGCAGCCAACATCTCCGGGACAGCATTTTGGATACGCAGTATTTT. The encoded protein is CASSQHLRDSILDTQYF.

This sequence joins TRBV7-9 and TRBJ1-5, with TRBD1 matching 7 bases. V trimming: 8 bases; J trimming: 7 bases; junction bases outside the gene matches: 8. This CDR3 is built from 13 residues. The germline V gene encodes CDR1 SEHNR and CDR2 FQNEAQ (reference sequence). This chain's CDR3 is CASGRGMGQPQHF. The CDR3 DNA sequence: TGTGCCAGCGGCAGGGGGATGGGACAGCCCCAGCATTTT.

The rearrangement joins TRBV19 to TRBJ2-7; TRBD1 matches at 7 bases. The CDR3 extends over 15 amino acids. The V segment lost 5 bases and the J segment 0 bases; nucleotides outside the gene matches: 7. CDR1 is LNHDA and CDR2 is SQIVND in the germline V gene (reference sequence). Here the CDR3 reads CASSSSGQSSYEQYF. CDR3 DNA: TGTGCCAGTAGTTCCTCGGGACAGAGCTCCTACGAGCAGTACTTC.

The table lists this clone with a few counts. This chain uses TRBV30 with TRBJ1-4; the match to TRBD1 covers 7 bases. Trimming removed 2 bases from V and 7 bases from J; junction bases left unmatched: 7. Germline CDR1 and CDR2: GTSNPN and SVGIG (reference sequence). The CDR3 extends over 14 amino acids. The CDR3 region has the DNA TGTGCCTGGAGTCCACAGGGGTGGGGTGAAAAACTGTTTTTT. Encoded protein: CAWSPQGWGEKLFF.

A few counts support this clone. The chain links TRBV30 to TRBJ1-3; 12 bases line up with TRBD1. Looked up from germline, CDR1 is GTSNPN and CDR2 is SVGIG (reference sequence). The length of the CDR3 is 15 residues. The junction had 4 bases not matched to a gene; V was cut back by 5 bases and J by 2 bases. In nucleotides, the CDR3 is TGTGCCTGGGGGCGGGACAGGGGGCCTGGAAACACCATATATTTT. This gives the protein CAWGRDRGPGNTIYF.

The V and J genes are TRBV9 and TRBJ2-3; D not certain. CDR3 length: 12 residues. Germline V gene sequence: CDR1 SGDLS, CDR2 YYNGEE. V dropped 4 bases and J dropped 3 bases, with 6 bases sitting between them. DNA for the CDR3: TGTGCCAGCAGCTCCCAAACAGATACGCAGTATTTT. Protein product: CASSSQTDTQYF.

The chain employs TRBV5-1 and TRBJ1-4; D is uncertain. V was clipped by 0 bases and J by 4 bases, with 7 bases between them. This CDR3 contains 14 residues. Germline values: CDR1 SGHRS, CDR2 YFSETQ. The CDR3 region has the DNA TGCGCCAGCAGCTTGGGACATCATAATGAAAAACTGTTTTTT. Translated, it gives CASSLGHHNEKLFF.

The CDR3 region has the DNA TGTGCCAGCAGCTTAACCGGGACAGGGGGCGAGAGCAATCAGCCCCAGCATTTT. Encoded protein: CASSLTGTGGESNQPQHF. This chain uses TRBV7-4 with TRBJ1-5, with 12 nucleotides matching TRBD1. This CDR3 has 18 amino acids. Germline CDR1 is SGHVT and CDR2 is SQSDAQ. V shed 2 bases and J 1 base; nucleotides not matched to a gene: 6.

The chain joins TRBV30 to TRBJ2-7; 8 nucleotides agree with TRBD1. The germline V gene encodes CDR1 GTSNPN and CDR2 SVGIG (reference sequence). V dropped 2 bases and J dropped 1; count of bases not matched to a gene: 4. The CDR3 loop spans 14 amino acids. CDR3 sequence: CAWSTNRGSYEQYF. In DNA form, the CDR3 reads TGTGCCTGGAGTACTAACAGGGGGTCCTACGAGCAGTACTTC. Together with reference TRBV30 and TRBJ2-7, the CDR3 gives the full variable domain: SQTIHQWPATLVQPVGSPLSLECTVEGTSNPNLYWYRQAAGRGLQLLFYSVGIGQISSEVPQNLSASRPQDRQFILSSKKLLLSDSGFYLCAWSTNRGSYEQYFGPGTRLTVT.

This sequence joins TRBV9 and TRBJ1-1; possible D gene TRBD1, 5 bases. CDR1 is SGDLS and CDR2 is YYNGEE in the germline V gene. This CDR3 has 14 residues. The ends were cut back, 4 bases at V and 6 bases at J, with 16 bases in the middle. The CDR3, as DNA: TGTGCCAGCAGCATGGACACCCTCAGGGCTGAAGCTTTCTTT. This sequence encodes CASSMDTLRAEAFF.

This clone was seen a few times. The J gene is TRBJ2-2, the V gene TRBV6-5; 13 bases map to TRBD2. V shed 2 bases and J 6 bases; nucleotides not matched to a gene: 3. This CDR3 region has 16 residues. In germline, CDR1 is MNHEY, CDR2 SVGAGI. The CDR3 nucleotides read TGTGCCAGCAGTTACGCACTAGCGGGAGGGTCCGGGGAGCTGTTTTTT. This encodes CASSYALAGGSGELFF.

The rearrangement links TRBV6-1 to TRBJ2-1; D might be TRBD2 (6 bases). Germline loops: CDR1 MNHNS, CDR2 SASEGT. Between the trimmed V and J ends, which lost 3 bases and 10 bases, there was a span of 19 bases. This CDR3 contains 15 residues. CDR3 in amino acids: CASSDGGRRGGEQFF. DNA of the CDR3: TGTGCCAGCAGTGACGGAGGGAGAAGAGGCGGAGAGCAGTTCTTC.

The V call is TRBV30, the J call TRBJ1-2; 9 positions match TRBD1. CDR3 size: 15 residues. The V segment lost 4 bases and the J segment 7 bases; nucleotides outside the gene matches: 13. CDR1 GTSNPN and CDR2 SVGIG come from the germline V gene (reference sequence). Here the CDR3 DNA reads TGTGCCTGGACCATTAGAGGGACAGGGCCCAGTGGCTACACCTTC. The encoded protein is CAWTIRGTGPSGYTF.

The gene calls are TRBV6-5 and TRBJ2-3; 10 positions match TRBD2. The trim removed 6 bases at V and 3 bases at J, leaving 0 bases unmatched. This CDR3 has 13 residues. Germline V CDR1 and CDR2: MNHEY, SVGAGI. DNA for the CDR3: TGTGCCAGCAGGACTAGCGGGACAGATACGCAGTATTTT. Its translation: CASRTSGTDTQYF.

V and J are TRBV5-1 and TRBJ2-1; 12 bases are a match to TRBD1. V shed 2 bases and J 0 bases; nucleotides not matched to a gene: 9. The CDR3 sequence is 19 residues long. The V gene's germline CDR1 is SGHRS and CDR2 YFSETQ. The CDR3 nucleotides are TGCGCCAGCAGCTTCCCCGGGACAGGGGGCCCAAGCTCCTACAATGAGCAGTTCTTC. This translates into CASSFPGTGGPSSYNEQFF.

The CDR3 nucleotides read TGTGCCAGCAGTCGCGGGGACAGAAGCTCCTACGAGCAGTACTTC. This translates into CASSRGDRSSYEQYF. The V and J genes are TRBV28 and TRBJ2-7, with a possible D match to TRBD1 (7 bases). CDR3 length: 15 residues. V was cut by 5 bases and J by 0 bases, with 14 bases left in between. Germline V lookup: CDR1 MDHEN, CDR2 SYDVKM.

The rearrangement uses TRBV9 and TRBJ1-2, with TRBD1 identical over 9 bases. CDR1 and CDR2 from the germline V gene are SGDLS and YYNGEE. The V gene end was trimmed by 2 bases and the J gene end by 8 bases; junction bases not matched to a gene: 4. CDR3 length: 13 amino acids. CDR3 loop: CASSVAGTGGYTF. Written as DNA, the CDR3 is TGTGCCAGCAGCGTGGCCGGGACAGGGGGCTACACCTTC.